The next 18 T cell receptor beta chains were all read from a single sample in a study of T cell repertoires in cytomegalovirus infection. TCRdb recomputed calls from the reads with MiXCR, one row per CDR3 protein. The sample has about 180,000 distinct CDR3 sequences, about a sixth seen once. Source material: CD8+ T cells from PBMCs. The receptors here all came from a human donor in good health (CMV status not recorded). Some clones in this sample may be carry-over from other donors' samples.

The rearrangement links TRBV6-6 to TRBJ2-5; perhaps D is TRBD1 or TRBD2 (6 bases each). This CDR3 is built from 15 residues. Germline V gene data show CDR1 as MNHNY and CDR2 as SVGAGI (reference sequence). Trimming took off 4 bases at V and 5 bases at J, with 17 bases between the two ends. DNA for the CDR3: TGTGCCAGCAGTTCGGATGCAGGGGACTTCGAGACCCAGTACTTC. This sequence encodes CASSSDAGDFETQYF.

This chain connects TRBV7-3 to TRBJ2-1; 11 bases are a match to TRBD2. Germline lookup yields CDR1 SGHTA and CDR2 FQGTGA. Trimming at V came to 1 base and at J to 7 bases, leaving 6 bases not matched to a gene. The CDR3 covers 16 residues. CDR3 sequence: CASSLIAGGLGNEQFF. CDR3 DNA sequence: TGTGCCAGCAGCTTAATAGCGGGGGGGCTCGGGAATGAGCAGTTCTTC.

There are a few counts of this clonotype. The chain uses TRBV7-2 and TRBJ1-6, with D possibly being TRBD1 (5 bases). The CDR3 length is 17 residues. V shed 5 bases and J shed 5 bases, with 19 bases lying between them. Looked up from germline, CDR1 is SGHTA and CDR2 is FQGNSA. The CDR3 here is CASSLTGVLSNNSPLHF. The CDR3 bases are TGTGCCAGCAGCCTAACGGGGGTCCTCTCTAATAATTCACCCCTCCACTTT.

This clonotype was recorded a few times. The J gene is TRBJ1-5, the V gene TRBV25-1; D is undetermined. From germline, CDR1 is MGHDK and CDR2 SYGVNS. The V and J ends lost 5 bases and 7 bases respectively, with 15 bases between them. CDR3 size: 14 residues. CDR3 DNA sequence: TGTGCCAGCAGTCCGGGAAGCAACGACCAGCCCCAGCATTTT. The encoded protein is CASSPGSNDQPQHF.

There are a few counts of this clonotype. V usage is TRBV6-2 or TRBV6-3 and J usage is TRBJ2-1; D is unresolved. This CDR3 is built from 12 residues. The germline V and J ends were trimmed by 6 bases and 9 bases, with 12 bases remaining between them. Germline lookup yields CDR1 MNHEY and CDR2 SVGEGT. The CDR3 reads CASSDEVGEQFF. For the CDR3, the DNA is TGTGCCAGCAGCGACGAGGTGGGTGAGCAGTTCTTC.

This chain connects TRBV7-2 to TRBJ1-1; no clear D gene. The CDR3 is 12 residues long. CDR1 is SGHTA, CDR2 FQGNSA, per germline. V dropped 1 base and J dropped 4 bases, with 4 bases sitting between them. The CDR3 nucleotides read TGTGCCAGCAGCTTAGTGACCACTGAAGCTTTCTTT. Protein product: CASSLVTTEAFF.

The chain has TRBV10-3 and TRBJ2-5; the match to TRBD2 covers 10 bases. The trim removed 6 bases at V and 4 bases at J, leaving 5 bases unmatched. CDR1 and CDR2 from the germline V gene are ENHRY and SYGVKD. This CDR3 region has 14 residues. CDR3 DNA sequence: TGTGCCATCAGCGGGACTAGCGAGGGAGAGACCCAGTACTTC. Its translation is CAISGTSEGETQYF.

This clonotype has ten or more counts. V gene TRBV10-3 combines with J gene TRBJ1-1; D is undetermined. CDR1 ENHRY and CDR2 SYGVKD come from the germline V gene. V lost 6 bases and J lost 1, with 9 bases in between. The CDR3 runs 13 residues. The CDR3 sequence is CAIRGRSNTEAFF. The CDR3 DNA sequence: TGTGCCATCAGAGGTCGGTCGAACACTGAAGCTTTCTTT.

This clonotype was seen just once. This chain links TRBV13 with TRBJ2-1; D tentatively fits TRBD1 or TRBD2 (5 bases each). With 7 bases removed from V and 5 bases from J, the gap between germline ends came to 24 bases. This CDR3 spans 17 amino acids. The V gene's germline CDR1 is PRHDT and CDR2 FYEKMQ (reference sequence). CDR3 amino acids: CASKIEGLTEEDNEQFF. The CDR3 region has the DNA TGTGCCAGCAAGATCGAGGGCTTGACAGAAGAGGACAATGAGCAGTTCTTC.

This clonotype was seen more than once but under ten times. This chain connects TRBV12-3 or TRBV12-4 to TRBJ1-2; possibly TRBD1 for D (5 bases). V was pared by 3 bases and J by 6 bases, with 11 bases between. This CDR3 spans 13 amino acids. This CDR3 is CASSFGDLDGYTF. CDR3 nucleotides: TGTGCCAGCAGTTTCGGGGACCTGGATGGCTACACCTTC.

There are many counts of this clonotype. The CDR3 loop reads CASSFLHTQETQYF. The CDR3 DNA sequence: TGTGCCAGCAGCTTTCTGCATACCCAAGAGACCCAGTACTTC. V gene TRBV7-8 combines with J gene TRBJ2-5; D not resolved. Germline CDR1 and CDR2: SGHVS and FQNEAQ. The length of the CDR3 is 14 residues. V lost 3 bases to trimming and J lost 1 base, with 9 bases between them.

The chain has TRBV28 and TRBJ2-7; a possible D gene is TRBD2 (6 bases). CDR1 and CDR2 from the germline V gene are MDHEN and SYDVKM. V shed 2 bases and J shed 7 bases, with 12 bases lying between them. The CDR3 has 13 amino acids. CDR3 in amino acids: CASSLGGAGEQYF. In DNA form, the CDR3 reads TGTGCCAGCAGTTTAGGCGGGGCGGGTGAGCAGTACTTC.

The V and J genes are TRBV5-4 and TRBJ2-6, with 7 bases matching TRBD2. V was pared by 0 bases and J by 1 base, with 1 base of the junction left unmatched. This CDR3 is built from 16 residues. Looked up from germline, CDR1 is SGHNT and CDR2 is YYREEE (reference sequence). As DNA, the CDR3 is TGTGCCAGCAGCTTGGAGGGAGGGTCTGGGGCCAACGTCCTGACTTTC. Amino acids: CASSLEGGSGANVLTF.

The chain uses TRBV28 and TRBJ1-4; D is perhaps TRBD1 (5 bases). Trimming stripped 2 bases from V and 8 bases from J, with 15 bases between. The CDR3 contains 15 residues. Germline CDR1 MDHEN, CDR2 SYDVKM. The CDR3 DNA reads TGTGCCAGCAGTTTAGAGGCAGGGTGGGGGGAAAAACTGTTTTTT. It translates to CASSLEAGWGEKLFF.

This clonotype was counted between two and nine times. V is TRBV2 and J is TRBJ2-1; D uncertain. V lost 0 bases and J 15 bases, leaving 24 bases between the germline ends. This CDR3 is built from 16 residues. Germline V gene lookup returns CDR1 SNHLY and CDR2 FYNNEI. The CDR3 region is CASSEAPTDPGTKRFF. The CDR3 nucleotides read TGTGCCAGCAGTGAAGCTCCTACCGACCCTGGAACTAAGCGGTTCTTC.

The chain is built from TRBV20-1 and TRBJ2-3; 7 nucleotides agree with TRBD2. This CDR3 is 17 amino acids long. Germline V gene lookup returns CDR1 DFQATT and CDR2 SNEGSKA (reference sequence). Trimming removed 0 bases from V and 0 bases from J; junction bases left unmatched: 9. CDR3 bases: TGCAGTGCTAGAGATCGTTGGAGAGCGGGGAGCACAGATACGCAGTATTTT. It yields the protein CSARDRWRAGSTDTQYF.

The chain joins TRBV30 to TRBJ1-5, with 8 bases fitting TRBD1. The V gene's germline CDR1 is GTSNPN and CDR2 SVGIG (reference sequence). The CDR3 has 13 amino acids. The trim removed 3 bases at V and 2 bases at J, leaving 0 bases unmatched. The DNA for the CDR3 is TGTGCCTGGAGGACAGGGGGCAATCAGCCCCAGCATTTT. This sequence encodes CAWRTGGNQPQHF.

The sample holds a few counts of this clonotype. The rearrangement joins TRBV6-5 to TRBJ2-2; the D gene could be TRBD1 or TRBD2 (5 bases each). The CDR3 spans 16 residues. Trimming stripped 5 bases from V and 2 bases from J, with 15 bases between. Germline V CDR1 and CDR2: MNHEY, SVGAGI. CDR3 region: CASSPGPRINTGELFF. The CDR3 bases are TGTGCCAGCAGTCCGGGACCTAGGATAAACACCGGGGAGCTGTTTTTT.